This record concerns one T cell receptor beta chain sequence. Its antigen is still unknown. The entry originates in a study of response to subunit inactivated influenza vaccine. General study results and limits: Authors suggested seasonal influenza vaccinations each recruit few new T cells.

TCRdb reanalysed the RT-PCR reads using MiXCR and keeps one entry per CDR3 protein. The sample has fewer than 700,000 distinct CDR3 sequences, over 10% seen once. The sample here was PBMCs from blood, taken more than 35 days after vaccination. This receptor was identified in a man over 45 who received an inactivated influenza vaccine.

CDR3 amino acids: CASSPDGVGETQYF. Written as DNA, the CDR3 is TGCGCCAGCAGCCCAGACGGGGTCGGGGAGACCCAGTACTTC. This chain joins TRBV5-1 and TRBJ2-5, with D tentatively TRBD2 (5 bases). Trimming shortened V by 4 bases and J by 5 bases, and 15 bases separated the two germline ends. This CDR3 is built from 14 residues. Germline CDR1 and CDR2: SGHRS and YFSETQ.